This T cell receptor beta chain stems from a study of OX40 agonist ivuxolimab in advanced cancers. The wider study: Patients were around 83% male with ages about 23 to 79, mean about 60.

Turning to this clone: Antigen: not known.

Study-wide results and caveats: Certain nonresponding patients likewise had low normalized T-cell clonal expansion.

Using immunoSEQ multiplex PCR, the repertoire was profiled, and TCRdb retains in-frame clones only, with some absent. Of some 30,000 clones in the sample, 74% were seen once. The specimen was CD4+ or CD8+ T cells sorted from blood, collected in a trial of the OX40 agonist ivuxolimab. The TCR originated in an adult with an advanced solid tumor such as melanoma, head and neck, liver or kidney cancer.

The CDR3 is CASSPGGDNSPLHF. The CDR3 DNA reads as TGTGCCAGCAGCCCTGGGGGGGATAATTCACCCCTCCACTTT. The V gene is TRBV7-9, the J gene TRBJ1-6; D may be TRBD1 (5 bases). The CDR3 has 14 amino acids. Germline V lookup: CDR1 SEHNR, CDR2 FQNEAQ (reference sequence). V was cut by 5 bases and J by 5 bases, with 10 bases left in between.